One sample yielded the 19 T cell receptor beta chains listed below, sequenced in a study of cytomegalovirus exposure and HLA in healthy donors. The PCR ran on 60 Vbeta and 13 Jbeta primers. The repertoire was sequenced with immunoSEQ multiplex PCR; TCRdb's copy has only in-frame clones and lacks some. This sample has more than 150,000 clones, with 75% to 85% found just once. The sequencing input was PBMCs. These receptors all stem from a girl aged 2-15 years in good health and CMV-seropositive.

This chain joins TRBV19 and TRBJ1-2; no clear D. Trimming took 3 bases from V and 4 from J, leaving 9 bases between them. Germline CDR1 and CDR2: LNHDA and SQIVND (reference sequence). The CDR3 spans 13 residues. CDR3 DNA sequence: TGTGCCAGTAGTATGGGAGGTTCCTATGGCTACACCTTC. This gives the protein CASSMGGSYGYTF.

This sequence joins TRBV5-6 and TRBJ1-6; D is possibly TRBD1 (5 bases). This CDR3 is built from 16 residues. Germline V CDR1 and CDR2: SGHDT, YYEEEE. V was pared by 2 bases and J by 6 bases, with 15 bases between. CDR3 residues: CASSFFSGHGNSPLHF. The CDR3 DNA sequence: TGTGCCAGCAGCTTTTTTTCAGGGCATGGTAATTCACCCCTCCACTTT.

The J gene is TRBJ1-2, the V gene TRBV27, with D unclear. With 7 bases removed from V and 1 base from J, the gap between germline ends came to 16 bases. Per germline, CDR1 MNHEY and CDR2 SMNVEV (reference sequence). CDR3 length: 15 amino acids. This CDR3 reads CASTPLGEVNYGYTF. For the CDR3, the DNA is TGTGCCAGCACCCCCTTGGGCGAAGTTAACTATGGCTACACCTTC.

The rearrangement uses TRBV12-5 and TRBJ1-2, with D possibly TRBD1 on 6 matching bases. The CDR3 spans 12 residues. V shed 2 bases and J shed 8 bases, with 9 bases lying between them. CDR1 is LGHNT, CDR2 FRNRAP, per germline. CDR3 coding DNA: TGTGCTAGTGGTTTGTACAGGGAGGGCTACACCTTC. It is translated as CASGLYREGYTF.

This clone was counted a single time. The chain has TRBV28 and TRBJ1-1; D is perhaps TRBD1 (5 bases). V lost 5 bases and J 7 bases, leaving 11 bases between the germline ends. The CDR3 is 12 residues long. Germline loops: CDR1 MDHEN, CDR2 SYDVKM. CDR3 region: CASSPTGYEAFF. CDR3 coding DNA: TGTGCCAGCAGTCCCACAGGTTATGAAGCTTTCTTT.

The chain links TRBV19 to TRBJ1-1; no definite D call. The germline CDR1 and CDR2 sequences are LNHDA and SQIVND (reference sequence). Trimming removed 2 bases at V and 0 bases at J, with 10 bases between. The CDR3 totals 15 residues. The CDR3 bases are TGTGCCAGTAGTATAATGGGCAGCTTGAACACTGAAGCTTTCTTT. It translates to CASSIMGSLNTEAFF.

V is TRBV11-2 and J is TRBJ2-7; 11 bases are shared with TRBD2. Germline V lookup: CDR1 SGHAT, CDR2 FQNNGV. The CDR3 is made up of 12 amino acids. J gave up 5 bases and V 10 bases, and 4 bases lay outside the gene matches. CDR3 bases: TGTGCCACGACTAGCGGGATAAACGAGCAGTACTTC. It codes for CATTSGINEQYF.

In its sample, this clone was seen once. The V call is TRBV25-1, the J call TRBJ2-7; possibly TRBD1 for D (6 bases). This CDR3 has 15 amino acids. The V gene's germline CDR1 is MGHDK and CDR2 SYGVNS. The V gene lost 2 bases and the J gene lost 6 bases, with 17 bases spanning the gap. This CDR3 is CASSENGGPSGEQYF. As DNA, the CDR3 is TGTGCCAGCAGTGAAAATGGGGGCCCGTCTGGCGAGCAGTACTTC.

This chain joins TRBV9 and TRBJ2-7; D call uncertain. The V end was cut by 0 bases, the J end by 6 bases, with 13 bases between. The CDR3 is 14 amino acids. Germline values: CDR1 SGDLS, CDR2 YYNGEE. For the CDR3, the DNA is TGTGCCAGCAGCGTAGAAGCCGCGAGGAGCGAGCAGTACTTC. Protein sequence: CASSVEAARSEQYF.

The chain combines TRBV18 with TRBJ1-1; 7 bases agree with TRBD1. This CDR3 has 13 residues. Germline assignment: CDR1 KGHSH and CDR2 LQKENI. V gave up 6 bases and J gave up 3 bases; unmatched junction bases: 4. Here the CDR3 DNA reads TGTGCCAGCTCTAACAGGGGAGACACTGAAGCTTTCTTT. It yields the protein CASSNRGDTEAFF.

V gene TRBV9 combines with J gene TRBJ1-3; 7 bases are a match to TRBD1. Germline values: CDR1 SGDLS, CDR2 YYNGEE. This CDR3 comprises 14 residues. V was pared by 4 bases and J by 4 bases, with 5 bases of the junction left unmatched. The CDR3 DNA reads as TGTGCCAGCAGCCCGGGACAGCCAGGAAACACCATATATTTT. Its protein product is CASSPGQPGNTIYF.

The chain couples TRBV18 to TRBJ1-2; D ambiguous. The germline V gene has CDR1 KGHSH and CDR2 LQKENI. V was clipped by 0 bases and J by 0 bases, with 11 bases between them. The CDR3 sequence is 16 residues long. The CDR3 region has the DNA TGTGCCAGCTCACCACCCGAAACTTTAGCTAACTATGGCTACACCTTC. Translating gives CASSPPETLANYGYTF.

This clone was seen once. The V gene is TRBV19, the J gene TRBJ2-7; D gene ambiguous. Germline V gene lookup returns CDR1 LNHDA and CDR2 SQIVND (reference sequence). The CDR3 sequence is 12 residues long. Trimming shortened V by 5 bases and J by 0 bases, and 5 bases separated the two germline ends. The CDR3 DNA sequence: TGTGCCAGTAGTCCCTGCTCCTACGAGCAGTACTTC. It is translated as CASSPCSYEQYF.

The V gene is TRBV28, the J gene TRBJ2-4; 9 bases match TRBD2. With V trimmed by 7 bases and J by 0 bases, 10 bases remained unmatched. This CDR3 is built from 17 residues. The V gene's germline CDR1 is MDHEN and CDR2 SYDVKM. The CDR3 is CASTGLAGLGAKNIQYF. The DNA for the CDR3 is TGTGCCAGCACCGGGCTAGCGGGGTTGGGAGCCAAAAACATTCAGTACTTC.

As DNA, the CDR3 is TGTGCCACCAGCAGAGTGGGACATTGGGGCTACGAGCAGTACTTC. It is translated as CATSRVGHWGYEQYF. V usage is TRBV15 and J usage is TRBJ2-7; maybe TRBD1 (6 bases). This CDR3 spans 15 amino acids. Trimming took 1 base from V and 3 from J, leaving 13 bases between them. Looked up from germline, CDR1 is LNHNV and CDR2 is YYDKDF (reference sequence).

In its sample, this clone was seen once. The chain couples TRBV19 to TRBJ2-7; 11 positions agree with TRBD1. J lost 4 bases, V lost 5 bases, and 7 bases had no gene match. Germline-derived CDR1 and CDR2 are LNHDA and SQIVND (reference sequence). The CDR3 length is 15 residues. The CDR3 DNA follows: TGTGCCAGTAGTCCCGGGACAGGGGGTTCTTACGAGCAGTACTTC. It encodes CASSPGTGGSYEQYF. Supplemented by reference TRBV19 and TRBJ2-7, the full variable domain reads DGGITQSPKYLFRKEGQNVTLSCEQNLNHDAMYWYRQDPGQGLRLIYYSQIVNDFQKGDIAEGYSVSREKKESFPLTVTSAQKNPTAFYLCASSPGTGGSYEQYFGPGTRLTVT.

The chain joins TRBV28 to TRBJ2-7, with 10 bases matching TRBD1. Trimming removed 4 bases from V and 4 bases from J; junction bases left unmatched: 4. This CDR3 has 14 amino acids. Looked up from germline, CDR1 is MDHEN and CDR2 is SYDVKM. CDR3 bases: TGTGCCAGCAGTTGGGGGACAGGGGTTTACGAGCAGTACTTC. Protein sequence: CASSWGTGVYEQYF.

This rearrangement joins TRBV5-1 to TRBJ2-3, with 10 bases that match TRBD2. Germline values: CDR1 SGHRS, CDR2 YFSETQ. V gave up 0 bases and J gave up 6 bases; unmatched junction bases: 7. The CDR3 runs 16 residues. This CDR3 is CASSLAASGSFDTQYF. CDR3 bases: TGCGCCAGCAGCTTGGCGGCTAGCGGGAGTTTTGATACGCAGTATTTT.

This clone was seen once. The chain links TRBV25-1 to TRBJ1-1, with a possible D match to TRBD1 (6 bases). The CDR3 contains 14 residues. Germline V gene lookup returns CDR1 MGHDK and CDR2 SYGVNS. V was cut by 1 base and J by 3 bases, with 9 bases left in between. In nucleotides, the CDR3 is TGTGCCAGCAGTGAATTAGGGGGTGACACTGAAGCTTTCTTT. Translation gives CASSELGGDTEAFF.